These 7 T cell receptor beta chains share one sample of origin, sequenced in a study of PD-1 blockade in classical Hodgkin lymphoma. Libraries were prepared by immunoSEQ multiplex PCR; TCRdb keeps only in-frame clonotypes and omits some of them. In the table there are 90,000 to 100,000 clones, around 78% of which are singletons. The time point here: cycle 4 day 1 (C4D1), after more than five weeks of nivolumab. Exposure to brentuximab vedotin varied, and each patient had relapsed following autologous stem cell transplantation. Sequencing was performed on peripheral blood mononuclear cells (PBMCs), taken before the fourth cycle of nivolumab. Receptors were obtained from a human donor with classical Hodgkin lymphoma.

The rearrangement links TRBV11-3 to TRBJ2-5; TRBD2 is a possible D gene (5 bases). This CDR3 has 13 amino acids. V shed 4 bases and J shed 9 bases, with 15 bases lying between them. Germline assignment: CDR1 SGHNT and CDR2 YENEEA. CDR3 sequence: CASSSNPLEAQYF. Written as DNA, the CDR3 is TGTGCCAGCAGCTCGAACCCCCTGGAGGCCCAGTACTTC.

This chain links TRBV6-6 with TRBJ1-2; TRBD1 is a possible D gene (6 bases). Germline CDR1 is MNHNY and CDR2 is SVGAGI (reference sequence). Trimming left V 3 bases short and J 3 bases short, with 8 bases between. The CDR3 extends over 13 amino acids. The CDR3 bases are TGTGCCAGCAGTTATGGGGGGCACTATGGCTACACCTTC. It yields the protein CASSYGGHYGYTF.

The V and J genes are TRBV6-1 and TRBJ1-1, with 7 positions matching TRBD1. Germline CDR1 and CDR2: MNHNS and SASEGT. CDR3 length: 13 residues. The trim removed 6 bases at V and 10 bases at J, leaving 11 bases unmatched. The CDR3 DNA reads TGTGCCAGCAGGTTGACAGGGTGGCTTTCAGCTTTCTTT. This sequence encodes CASRLTGWLSAFF.

On this clone: The junction departs from germline at one end; a sequencing error may be responsible. The DNA for the CDR3 is TGTGCTAGCAGCCAAGATGGGGGGGTCGGGAACACTGAAGCTTTCTTT. Its protein product is CASSQDGGVGNTEAFF. The chain links TRBV4-2 to TRBJ1-1; D is perhaps TRBD1 (5 bases). Germline CDR1 reads LGHNA; CDR2 reads YNFKEQ. CDR3 size: 16 residues.

This clone was seen just once. The J gene is TRBJ2-1, the V gene TRBV25-1; D may match TRBD1 or TRBD2 (6 bases each). This CDR3 has 15 amino acids. Deletions cut 2 bases from V and 6 bases from J, with 14 bases between. In germline, CDR1 is MGHDK, CDR2 SYGVNS. The DNA of the CDR3 is TGTGCCAGCAGTGAAGGTAGGGGGGAGTTCAATGAGCAGTTCTTC. It encodes CASSEGRGEFNEQFF.

The chain links TRBV19 to TRBJ2-5; 8 nucleotides align to TRBD2. V shed 3 bases, J shed 5 bases, and the junction held 2 bases outside the gene matches. Germline assignment: CDR1 LNHDA and CDR2 SQIVND (reference sequence). The CDR3 totals 13 residues. DNA for the CDR3: TGTGCCAGTAGTATTGGCGGGAGGGAGACCCAGTACTTC. Encoded protein: CASSIGGRETQYF.

This rearrangement joins TRBV19 to TRBJ1-3; D possibly corresponds to TRBD1 (6 bases). The CDR3 runs to 13 residues. In germline, CDR1 is LNHDA, CDR2 SQIVND (reference sequence). Deletions cut 10 bases from V and 2 bases from J, with 12 bases between. The DNA of the CDR3 is TGTGCCACCGACTGGGGGCCTGGAAACACCATATATTTT. This translates into CATDWGPGNTIYF.